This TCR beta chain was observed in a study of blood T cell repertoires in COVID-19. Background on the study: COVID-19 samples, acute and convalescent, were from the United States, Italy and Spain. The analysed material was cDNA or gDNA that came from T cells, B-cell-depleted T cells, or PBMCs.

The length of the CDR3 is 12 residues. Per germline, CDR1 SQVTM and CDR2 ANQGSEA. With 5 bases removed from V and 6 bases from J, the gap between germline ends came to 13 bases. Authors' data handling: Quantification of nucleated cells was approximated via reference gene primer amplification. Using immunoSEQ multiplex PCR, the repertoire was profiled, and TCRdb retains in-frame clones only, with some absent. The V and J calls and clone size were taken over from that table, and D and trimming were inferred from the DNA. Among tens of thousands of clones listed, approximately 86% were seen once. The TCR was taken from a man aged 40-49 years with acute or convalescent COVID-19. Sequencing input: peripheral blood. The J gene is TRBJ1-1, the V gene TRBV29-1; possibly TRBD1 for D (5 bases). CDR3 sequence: CSVTRGNAEAFF. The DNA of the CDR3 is TGCAGCGTTACAAGGGGAAACGCTGAAGCTTTCTTT.